This T cell receptor (beta chain) was found in a study of T cell responses to AZD1222 COVID-19 vaccine. Looking at the study overall: Second-dose groups at about 4 or about 12 weeks were pooled. General study results and limits: Clonal diversity was possibly underestimated, and white British individuals and females predominated among donors.

Some clones are missing from TCRdb's copy, which holds only in-frame ones; the method was immunoSEQ multiplex PCR. The sample has about 110,000 clones, approximately 88% seen once. On this clone itself: Its antigen is not known.

This CDR3 has 14 amino acids. Between the trimmed V and J ends, which lost 6 bases and 6 bases, there was a span of 17 bases. Looked up from germline, CDR1 is LGHDT and CDR2 is YNNKEL (reference sequence). The chain employs TRBV3-1 (or the pseudogene TRBV3-2) and TRBJ1-2; possible D gene TRBD1, 6 bases. This TCR was recovered from an adult in good health. The sample in question was peripheral blood, obtained on day 0 of AZD1222 vaccination. CDR3 in amino acids: CASSLTGLGDGYTF. The CDR3 DNA reads as TGTGCCAGCAGTCTCACAGGGCTGGGGGATGGCTACACCTTC.